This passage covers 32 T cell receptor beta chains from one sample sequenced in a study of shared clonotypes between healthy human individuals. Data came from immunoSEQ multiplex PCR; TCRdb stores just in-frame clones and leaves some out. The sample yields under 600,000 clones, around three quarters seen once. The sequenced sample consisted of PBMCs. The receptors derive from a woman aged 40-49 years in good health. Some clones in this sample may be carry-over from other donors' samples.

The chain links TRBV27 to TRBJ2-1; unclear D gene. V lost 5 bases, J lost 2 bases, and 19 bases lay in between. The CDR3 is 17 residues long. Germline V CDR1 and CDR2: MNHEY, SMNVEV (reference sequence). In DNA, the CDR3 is TGTGCCAGCAGTCCCCACGTGCCCCAGAGAGCCTACAATGAGCAGTTCTTC. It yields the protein CASSPHVPQRAYNEQFF.

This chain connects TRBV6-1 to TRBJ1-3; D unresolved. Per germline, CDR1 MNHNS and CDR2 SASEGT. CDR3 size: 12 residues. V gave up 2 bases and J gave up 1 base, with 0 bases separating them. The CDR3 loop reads CASSESGNTIYF. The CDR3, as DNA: TGTGCCAGCAGTGAATCTGGAAACACCATATATTTT.

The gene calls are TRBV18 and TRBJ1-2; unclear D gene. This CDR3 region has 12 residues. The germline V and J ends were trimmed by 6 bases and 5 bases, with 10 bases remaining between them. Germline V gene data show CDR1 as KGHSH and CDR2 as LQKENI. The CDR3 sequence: CASSSGGYGYTF. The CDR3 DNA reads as TGTGCCAGCTCTTCGGGAGGGTATGGCTACACCTTC.

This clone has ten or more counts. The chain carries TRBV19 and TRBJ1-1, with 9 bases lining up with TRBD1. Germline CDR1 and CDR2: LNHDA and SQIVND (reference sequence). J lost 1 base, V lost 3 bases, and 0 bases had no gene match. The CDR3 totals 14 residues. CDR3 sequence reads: CASSMGQGNTEAFF. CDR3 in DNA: TGTGCCAGTAGTATGGGACAGGGGAACACTGAAGCTTTCTTT.

CDR3 nucleotides: TGTGCCAGCGCAAAGGGGCAGGGGAACAATGAGCAGTTCTTC. It translates to CASAKGQGNNEQFF. The chain carries TRBV9 and TRBJ2-1; D perhaps matches TRBD1 (6 bases). The V gene lost 7 bases and the J gene lost 5 bases, with 16 bases spanning the gap. This CDR3 comprises 14 residues. Looked up from germline, CDR1 is SGDLS and CDR2 is YYNGEE.

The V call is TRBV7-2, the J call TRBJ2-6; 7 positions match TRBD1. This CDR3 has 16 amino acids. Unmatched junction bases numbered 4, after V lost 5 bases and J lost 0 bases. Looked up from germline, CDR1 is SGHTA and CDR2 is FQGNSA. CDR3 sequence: CASSTRTGSGANVLTF. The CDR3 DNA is TGTGCCAGCAGCACCCGGACAGGCTCTGGGGCCAACGTCCTGACTTTC.

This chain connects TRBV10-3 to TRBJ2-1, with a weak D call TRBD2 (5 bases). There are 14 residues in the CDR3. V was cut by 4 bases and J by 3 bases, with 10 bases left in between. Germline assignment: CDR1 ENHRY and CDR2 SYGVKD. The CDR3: CAISGTLVYNEQFF. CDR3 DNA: TGTGCCATCAGTGGGACTTTAGTCTACAATGAGCAGTTCTTC.

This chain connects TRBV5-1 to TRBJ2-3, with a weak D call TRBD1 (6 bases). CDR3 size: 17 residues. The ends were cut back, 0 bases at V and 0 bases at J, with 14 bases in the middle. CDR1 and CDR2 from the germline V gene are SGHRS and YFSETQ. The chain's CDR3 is CASSLVPGAGSTDTQYF. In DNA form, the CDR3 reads TGCGCCAGCAGCTTGGTCCCAGGGGCGGGTAGCACAGATACGCAGTATTTT.

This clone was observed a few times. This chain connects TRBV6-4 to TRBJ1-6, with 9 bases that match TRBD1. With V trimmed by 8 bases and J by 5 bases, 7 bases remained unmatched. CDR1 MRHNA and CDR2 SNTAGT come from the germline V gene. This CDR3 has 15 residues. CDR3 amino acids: CASAKTGGNNSPLHF. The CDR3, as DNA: TGTGCCAGCGCCAAGACAGGGGGGAATAATTCACCCCTCCACTTT.

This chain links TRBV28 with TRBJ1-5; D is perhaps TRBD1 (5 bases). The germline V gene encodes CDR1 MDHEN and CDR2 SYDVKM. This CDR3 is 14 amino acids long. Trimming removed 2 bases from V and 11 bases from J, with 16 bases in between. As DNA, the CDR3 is TGTGCCAGCAGTTTAGGGGCCAGGGTCATGGCCCAGCATTTT. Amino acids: CASSLGARVMAQHF.

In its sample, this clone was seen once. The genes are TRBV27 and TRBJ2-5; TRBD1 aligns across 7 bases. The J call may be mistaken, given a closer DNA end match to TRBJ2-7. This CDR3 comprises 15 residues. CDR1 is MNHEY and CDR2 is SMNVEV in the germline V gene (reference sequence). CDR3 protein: CASSLVPTGVGEQYF. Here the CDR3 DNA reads TGTGCCAGCAGCCTAGTGCCTACAGGGGTGGGCGAGCAGTACTTC.

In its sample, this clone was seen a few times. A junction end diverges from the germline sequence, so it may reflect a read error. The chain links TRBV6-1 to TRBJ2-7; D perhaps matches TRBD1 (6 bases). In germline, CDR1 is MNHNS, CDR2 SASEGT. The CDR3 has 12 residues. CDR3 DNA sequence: TGTGCCGGCAGTCAGGGACACTACGAGCAGTACTTC. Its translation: CAGSQGHYEQYF.

Here the CDR3 DNA reads TGTGCCAGCTCACGCCTACCGACTAGCGGGAGCTCCTACGAGCAGTACTTC. Translated, it gives CASSRLPTSGSSYEQYF. This chain connects TRBV18 to TRBJ2-7; 12 nucleotides line up with TRBD2. The germline V gene has CDR1 KGHSH and CDR2 LQKENI. The CDR3 consists of 17 residues. The trim removed 4 bases at V and 0 bases at J, leaving 7 bases unmatched. The complete variable domain, with remaining parts taken from reference TRBV18 and TRBJ2-7, reads NAGVMQNPRHLVRRRGQEARLRCSPMKGHSHVYWYRQLPEEGLKFMVYLQKENIIDESGMPKERFSAEFPKEGPSILRIQQVVRGDSAAYFCASSRLPTSGSSYEQYFGPGTRLTVT.

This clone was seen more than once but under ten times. CDR3 nucleotide sequence: TGTGCCACCGCAATGTTCCGAGAGACCCAGTACTTC. Translated, it gives CATAMFRETQYF. The genes are TRBV7-9 and TRBJ2-5, with no clear D. Germline V gene sequence: CDR1 SEHNR, CDR2 FQNEAQ (reference sequence). The CDR3 length is 12 residues. V dropped 10 bases and J dropped 4 bases, with 13 bases sitting between them.

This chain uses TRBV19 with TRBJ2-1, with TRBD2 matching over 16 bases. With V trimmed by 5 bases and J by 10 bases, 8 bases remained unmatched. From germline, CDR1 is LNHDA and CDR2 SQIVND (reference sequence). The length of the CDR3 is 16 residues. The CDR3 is CASSPQGTSGRGEQFF. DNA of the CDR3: TGTGCCAGTAGTCCCCAAGGGACTAGCGGGAGGGGGGAGCAGTTCTTC.

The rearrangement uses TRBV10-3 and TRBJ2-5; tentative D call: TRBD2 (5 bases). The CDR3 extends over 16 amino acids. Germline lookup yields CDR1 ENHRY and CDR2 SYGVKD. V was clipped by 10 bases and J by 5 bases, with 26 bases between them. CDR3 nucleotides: TGTGCCACCAGCCCACTGTCGTCGGCGGGCGGGGAGACCCAGTACTTC. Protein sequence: CATSPLSSAGGETQYF.

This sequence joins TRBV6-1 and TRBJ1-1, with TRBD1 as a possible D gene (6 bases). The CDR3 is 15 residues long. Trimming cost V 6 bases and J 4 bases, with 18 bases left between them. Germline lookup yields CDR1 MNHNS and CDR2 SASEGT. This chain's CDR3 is CASSGHGGGRTEAFF. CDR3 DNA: TGTGCCAGCAGCGGACACGGGGGGGGGCGCACTGAAGCTTTCTTT.

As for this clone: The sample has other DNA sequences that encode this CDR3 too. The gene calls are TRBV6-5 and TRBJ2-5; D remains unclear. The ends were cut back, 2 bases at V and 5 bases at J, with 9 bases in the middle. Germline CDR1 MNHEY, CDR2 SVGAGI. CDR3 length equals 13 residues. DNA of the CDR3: TGTGCCAGCAGTTACAGGGTTGGGGAGACCCAGTACTTC. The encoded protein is CASSYRVGETQYF.

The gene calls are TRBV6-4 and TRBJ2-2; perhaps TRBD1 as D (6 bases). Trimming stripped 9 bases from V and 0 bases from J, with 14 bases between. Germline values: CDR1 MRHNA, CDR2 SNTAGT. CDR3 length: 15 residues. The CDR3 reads CASSPGHPNTGELFF. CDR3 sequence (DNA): TGTGCCAGTAGCCCGGGACACCCGAACACCGGGGAGCTGTTTTTT.

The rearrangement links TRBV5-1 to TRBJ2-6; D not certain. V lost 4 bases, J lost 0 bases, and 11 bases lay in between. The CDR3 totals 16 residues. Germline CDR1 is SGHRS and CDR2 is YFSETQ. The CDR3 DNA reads TGCGCCAGCAGCCCCTGGGTGGGCTCTGGGGCCAACGTCCTGACTTTC. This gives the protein CASSPWVGSGANVLTF. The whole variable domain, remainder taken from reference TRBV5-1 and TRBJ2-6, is KAGVTQTPRYLIKTRGQQVTLSCSPISGHRSVSWYQQTPGQGLQFLFEYFSETQRNKGNFPGRFSGRQFSNSRSEMNVSTLELGDSALYLCASSPWVGSGANVLTFGAGSRLTVL.

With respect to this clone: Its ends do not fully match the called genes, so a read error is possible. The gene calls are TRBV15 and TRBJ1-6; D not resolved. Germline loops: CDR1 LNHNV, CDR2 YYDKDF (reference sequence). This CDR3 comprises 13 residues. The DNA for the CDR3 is TGTGCCACCAGGAGAGCGTGGGATTCACCCCTCCACTTT. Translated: CATRRAWDSPLHF.

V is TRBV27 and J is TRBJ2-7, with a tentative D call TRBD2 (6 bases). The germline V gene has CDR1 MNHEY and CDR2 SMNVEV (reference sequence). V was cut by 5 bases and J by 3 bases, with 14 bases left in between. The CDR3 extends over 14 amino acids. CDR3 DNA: TGTGCCAGCAGTAAAGCGGGTGACCTCTACGAGCAGTACTTC. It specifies CASSKAGDLYEQYF.

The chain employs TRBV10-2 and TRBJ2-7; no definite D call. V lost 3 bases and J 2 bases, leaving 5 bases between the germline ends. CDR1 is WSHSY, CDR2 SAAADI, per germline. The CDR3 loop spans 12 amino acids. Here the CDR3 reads CASSDYPYEQYF. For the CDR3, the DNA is TGCGCCAGCAGTGACTATCCCTACGAGCAGTACTTC.

As DNA, the CDR3 is TGTGCCAGCAGCTTAGGACCTAAGACAGGGGTTGGAAACATTCAGTACTTC. This encodes CASSLGPKTGVGNIQYF. The rearrangement links TRBV11-2 to TRBJ2-4, with 8 bases aligning to TRBD1. The CDR3 runs to 17 residues. Germline V gene lookup returns CDR1 SGHAT and CDR2 FQNNGV. V trimming: 1 base; J trimming: 6 bases; junction bases outside the gene matches: 11.

The CDR3 loop is CASRDLSGSLADTQYF. CDR3 nucleotide sequence: TGTGCCAGCAGGGACCTCAGCGGGAGTCTAGCAGATACGCAGTATTTT. The chain combines TRBV2 with TRBJ2-3, with TRBD2 matching over 8 bases. V shed 6 bases and J 4 bases; nucleotides not matched to a gene: 12. The CDR3 is 16 amino acids. The V gene's germline CDR1 is SNHLY and CDR2 FYNNEI. The variable domain in full, with the rest retrieved from reference TRBV2 and TRBJ2-3, is EPEVTQTPSHQVTQMGQEVILRCVPISNHLYFYWYRQILGQKVEFLVSFYNNEISEKSEIFDDQFSVERPDGSNFTLKIRSTKLEDSAMYFCASRDLSGSLADTQYFGPGTRLTVL.

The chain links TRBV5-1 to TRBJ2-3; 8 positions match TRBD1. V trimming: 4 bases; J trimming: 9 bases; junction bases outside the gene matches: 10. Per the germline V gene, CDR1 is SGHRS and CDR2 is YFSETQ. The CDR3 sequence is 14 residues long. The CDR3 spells CASSGGQAGGTQYF. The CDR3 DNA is TGCGCCAGCAGCGGGGGACAGGCAGGGGGAACGCAGTATTTT. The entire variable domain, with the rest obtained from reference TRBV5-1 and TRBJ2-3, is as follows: KAGVTQTPRYLIKTRGQQVTLSCSPISGHRSVSWYQQTPGQGLQFLFEYFSETQRNKGNFPGRFSGRQFSNSRSEMNVSTLELGDSALYLCASSGGQAGGTQYFGPGTRLTVL.

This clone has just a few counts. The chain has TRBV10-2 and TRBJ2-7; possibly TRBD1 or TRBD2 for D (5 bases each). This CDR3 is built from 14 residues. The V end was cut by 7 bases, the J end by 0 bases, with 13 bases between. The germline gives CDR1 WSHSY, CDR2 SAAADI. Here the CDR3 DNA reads TGCGCCAGCAAGCCGGGACGGACCTCCTACGAGCAGTACTTC. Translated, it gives CASKPGRTSYEQYF.

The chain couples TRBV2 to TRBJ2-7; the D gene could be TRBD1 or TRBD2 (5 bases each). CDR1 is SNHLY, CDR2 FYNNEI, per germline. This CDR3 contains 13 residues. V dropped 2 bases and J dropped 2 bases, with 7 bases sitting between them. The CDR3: CASSEQGAYEQYF. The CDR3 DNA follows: TGTGCCAGCAGTGAACAGGGAGCCTACGAGCAGTACTTC.

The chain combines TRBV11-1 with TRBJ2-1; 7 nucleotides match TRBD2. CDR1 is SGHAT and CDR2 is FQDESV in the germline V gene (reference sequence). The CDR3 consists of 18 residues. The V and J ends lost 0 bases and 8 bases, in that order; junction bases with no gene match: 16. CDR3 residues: CASSLASFGGRVRDEQFF. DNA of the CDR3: TGTGCCAGCAGCTTAGCGTCCTTCGGCGGGAGAGTGAGGGATGAGCAGTTCTTC.

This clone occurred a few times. The CDR3 sequence is CASSAQNIQYF. In DNA, the CDR3 is TGTGCCAGCAGTGCCCAAAACATTCAGTACTTC. The chain joins TRBV2 to TRBJ2-4; the D is unclear. Germline assignment: CDR1 SNHLY and CDR2 FYNNEI. Trimming removed 4 bases from V and 5 bases from J, with 3 bases in between. There are 11 residues in the CDR3.

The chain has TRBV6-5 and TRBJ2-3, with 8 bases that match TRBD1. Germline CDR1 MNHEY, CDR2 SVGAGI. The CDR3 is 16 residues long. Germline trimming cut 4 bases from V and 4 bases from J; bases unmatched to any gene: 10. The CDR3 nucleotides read TGTGCCAGCAGTTCCAGAAGGACAGGGCCCCCAGATACGCAGTATTTT. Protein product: CASSSRRTGPPDTQYF.

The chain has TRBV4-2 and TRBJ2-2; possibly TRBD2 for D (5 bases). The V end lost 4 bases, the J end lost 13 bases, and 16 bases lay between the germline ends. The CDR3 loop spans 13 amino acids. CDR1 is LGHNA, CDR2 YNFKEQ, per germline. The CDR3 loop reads CASSRTAQEVLFF. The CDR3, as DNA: TGTGCCAGCAGCCGGACCGCGCAGGAGGTGCTGTTTTTT.